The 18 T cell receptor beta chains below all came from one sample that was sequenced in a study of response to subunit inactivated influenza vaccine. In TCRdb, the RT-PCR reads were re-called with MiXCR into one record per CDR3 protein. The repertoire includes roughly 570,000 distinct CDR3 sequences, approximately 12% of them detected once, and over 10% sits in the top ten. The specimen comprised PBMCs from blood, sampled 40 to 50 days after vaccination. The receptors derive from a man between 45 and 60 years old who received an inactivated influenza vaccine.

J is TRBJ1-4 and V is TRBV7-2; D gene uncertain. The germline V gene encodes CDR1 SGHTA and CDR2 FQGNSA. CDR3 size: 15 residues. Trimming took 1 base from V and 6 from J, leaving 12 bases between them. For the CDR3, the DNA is TGTGCCAGCAGCTTAGACGGAAATGGATATGAAAAACTGTTTTTT. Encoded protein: CASSLDGNGYEKLFF.

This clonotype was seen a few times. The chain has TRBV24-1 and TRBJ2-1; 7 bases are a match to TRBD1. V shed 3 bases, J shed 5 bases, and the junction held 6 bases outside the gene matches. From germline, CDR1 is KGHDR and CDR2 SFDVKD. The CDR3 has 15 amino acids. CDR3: CATSDLRDSNNEQFF. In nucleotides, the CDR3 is TGTGCCACCAGTGATCTCCGGGACAGCAACAATGAGCAGTTCTTC.

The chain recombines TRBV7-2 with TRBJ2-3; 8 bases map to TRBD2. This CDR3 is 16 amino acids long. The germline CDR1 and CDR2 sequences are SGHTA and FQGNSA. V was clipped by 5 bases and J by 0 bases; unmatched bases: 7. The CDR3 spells CASSATSSGSTDTQYF. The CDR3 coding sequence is TGTGCCAGCAGCGCCACATCTAGCGGGAGCACAGATACGCAGTATTTT. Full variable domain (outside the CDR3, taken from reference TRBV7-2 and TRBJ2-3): GAGVSQSPSNKVTEKGKDVELRCDPISGHTALYWYRQSLGQGLEFLIYFQGNSAPDKSGLPSDRFSAERTGGSVSTLTIQRTQQEDSAVYLCASSATSSGSTDTQYFGPGTRLTVL.

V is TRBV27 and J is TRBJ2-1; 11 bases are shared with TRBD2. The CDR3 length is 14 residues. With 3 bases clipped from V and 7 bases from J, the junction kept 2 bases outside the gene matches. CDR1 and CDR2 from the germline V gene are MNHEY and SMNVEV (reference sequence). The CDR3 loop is CASSFVAGGNEQFF. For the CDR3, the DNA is TGTGCCAGCAGTTTTGTAGCGGGAGGGAATGAGCAGTTCTTC.

The CDR3, as DNA: TGCAGTGCTAGTGAGGGGCGGGGAAATGAGCAGTTCTTC. Translation: CSASEGRGNEQFF. The chain links TRBV20-1 to TRBJ2-1; tentatively, D is TRBD2 (6 bases). V was shortened by 3 bases and J by 7 bases, with 13 bases between the two germline ends. From germline, CDR1 is DFQATT and CDR2 SNEGSKA (reference sequence). This CDR3 spans 13 amino acids.

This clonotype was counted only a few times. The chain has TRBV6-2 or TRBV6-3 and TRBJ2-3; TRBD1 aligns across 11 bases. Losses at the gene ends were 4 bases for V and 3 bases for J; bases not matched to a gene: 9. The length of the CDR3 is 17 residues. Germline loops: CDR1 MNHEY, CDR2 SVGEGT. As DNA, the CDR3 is TGTGCCAGCAGTTCGGGACAGGGGGTTGAAAGAACAGATACGCAGTATTTT. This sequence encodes CASSSGQGVERTDTQYF.

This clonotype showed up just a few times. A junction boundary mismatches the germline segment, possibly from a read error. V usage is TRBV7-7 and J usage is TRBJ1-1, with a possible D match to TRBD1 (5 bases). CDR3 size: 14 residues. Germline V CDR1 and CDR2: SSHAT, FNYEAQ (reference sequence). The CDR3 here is CASSLPGGETEAFF. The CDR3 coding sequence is TGTGCTAGCAGCCTACCCGGGGGAGAAACTGAAGCTTTCTTT.

In nucleotides, the CDR3 is TGCAGTGCTAGAGATCTGGTGGGACAGACCAACACCGGGGAGCTGTTTTTT. Its protein is CSARDLVGQTNTGELFF. This sequence joins TRBV20-1 and TRBJ2-2; 7 bases align to TRBD1. The CDR3 runs 17 residues. The trim removed 0 bases at V and 2 bases at J, leaving 9 bases unmatched. CDR1 is DFQATT and CDR2 is SNEGSKA in the germline V gene (reference sequence).

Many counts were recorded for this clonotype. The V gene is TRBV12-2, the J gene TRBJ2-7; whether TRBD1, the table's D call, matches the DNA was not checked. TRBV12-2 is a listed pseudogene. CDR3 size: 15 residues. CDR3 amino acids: CASRSRQDFSYEQYF. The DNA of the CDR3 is TGTGCAAGTCGCTCCCGACAGGATTTCTCCTACGAGCAGTACTTC.

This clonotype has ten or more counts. The CDR3 nucleotides are TGTGCCATCAGTGAGTCGGGGGACAAGCCCTCCTACGAGCAGTACTTC. Protein sequence: CAISESGDKPSYEQYF. The V call is TRBV10-3, the J call TRBJ2-7; D is possibly TRBD1 (6 bases). The length of the CDR3 is 16 residues. Germline V gene lookup returns CDR1 ENHRY and CDR2 SYGVKD. Trimming shortened V by 0 bases and J by 0 bases, and 12 bases separated the two germline ends.

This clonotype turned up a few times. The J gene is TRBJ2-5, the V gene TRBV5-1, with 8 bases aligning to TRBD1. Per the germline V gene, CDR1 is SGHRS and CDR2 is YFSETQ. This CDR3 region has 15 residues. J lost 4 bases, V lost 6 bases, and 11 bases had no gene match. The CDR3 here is CASKPMTGVAETQYF. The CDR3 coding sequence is TGCGCCAGCAAACCTATGACAGGGGTGGCAGAGACCCAGTACTTC. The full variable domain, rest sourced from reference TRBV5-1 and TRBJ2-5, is KAGVTQTPRYLIKTRGQQVTLSCSPISGHRSVSWYQQTPGQGLQFLFEYFSETQRNKGNFPGRFSGRQFSNSRSEMNVSTLELGDSALYLCASKPMTGVAETQYFGPGTRLLVL.

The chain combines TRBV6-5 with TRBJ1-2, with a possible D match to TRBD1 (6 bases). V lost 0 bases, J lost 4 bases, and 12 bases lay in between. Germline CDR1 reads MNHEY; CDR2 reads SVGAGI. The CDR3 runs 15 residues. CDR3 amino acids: CASSYSSSGAYGYTF. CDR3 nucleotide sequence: TGTGCCAGCAGTTACTCTTCGTCGGGGGCCTATGGCTACACCTTC.

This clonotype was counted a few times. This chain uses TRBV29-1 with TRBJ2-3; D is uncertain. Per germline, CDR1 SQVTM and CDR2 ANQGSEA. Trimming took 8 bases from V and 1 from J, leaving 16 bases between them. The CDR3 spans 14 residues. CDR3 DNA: TGCAGCTCAACCCCGAAGGGTGGCACAGATACGCAGTATTTT. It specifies CSSTPKGGTDTQYF.

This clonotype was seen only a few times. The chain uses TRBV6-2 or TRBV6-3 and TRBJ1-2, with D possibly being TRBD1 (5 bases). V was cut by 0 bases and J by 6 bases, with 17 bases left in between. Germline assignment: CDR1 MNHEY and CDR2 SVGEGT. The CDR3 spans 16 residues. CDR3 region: CASSYSTSGQVHGYTF. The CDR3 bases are TGTGCCAGCAGTTACTCGACTTCGGGGCAGGTCCATGGCTACACCTTC.

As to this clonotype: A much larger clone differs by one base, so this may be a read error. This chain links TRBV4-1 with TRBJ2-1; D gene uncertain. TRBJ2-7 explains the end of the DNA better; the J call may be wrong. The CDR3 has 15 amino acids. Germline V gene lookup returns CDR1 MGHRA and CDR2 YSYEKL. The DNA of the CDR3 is TGCGCCAGCAGCCTTAGTGAGTACAGCTACAATGAGCAGTACTTC. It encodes CASSLSEYSYNEQYF.

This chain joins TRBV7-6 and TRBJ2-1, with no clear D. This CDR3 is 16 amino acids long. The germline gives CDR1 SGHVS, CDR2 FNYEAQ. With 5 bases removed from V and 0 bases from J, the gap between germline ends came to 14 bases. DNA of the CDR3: TGTGCCAGCAGCCGAACTGGGGTTCGCTCCTACAATGAGCAGTTCTTC. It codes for CASSRTGVRSYNEQFF.

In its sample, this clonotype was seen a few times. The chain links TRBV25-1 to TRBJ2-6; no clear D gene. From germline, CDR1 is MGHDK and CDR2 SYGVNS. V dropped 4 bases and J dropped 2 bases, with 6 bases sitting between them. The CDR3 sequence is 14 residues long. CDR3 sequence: CASSVAAGANVLTF. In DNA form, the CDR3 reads TGTGCCAGCAGTGTGGCAGCTGGGGCCAACGTCCTGACTTTC.

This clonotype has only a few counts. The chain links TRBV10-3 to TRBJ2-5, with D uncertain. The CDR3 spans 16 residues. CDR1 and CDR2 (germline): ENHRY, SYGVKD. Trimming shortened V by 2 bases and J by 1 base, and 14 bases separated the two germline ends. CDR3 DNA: TGTGCCATCAGTGAGAATCCCGGTGGCCTCCAAGAGACCCAGTACTTC. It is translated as CAISENPGGLQETQYF.